This TCR beta chain originates from a study of metastatic and nonmetastatic thyroid tumors. About the study: Peripheral blood and tumor or nodule samples from malignant and benign thyroid patients were compared. Notes on the study in general: Significantly higher TCR beta diversity was reportedly seen in malignant thyroid tumors than benign nodules, in blood and tumor.

Original methodology: Variation in CDR3 across clinicopathological groups served as the basis for constructing a distant-metastasis classifier in papillary thyroid cancer. TCRdb re-called clones from the PCR reads using MiXCR. What appears here as the V and J calls and clone size reflects TCRdb's work, not the paper's. The sample has 11,000 to 15,000 clones; approximately 25% are singletons. V was cut by 6 bases and J by 5 bases, with 22 bases left in between. Germline lookup yields CDR1 SGHAT and CDR2 FQDESV (reference sequence). The CDR3 runs to 16 residues. A remark on this clone: Its antigen is unknown. One base away lies a much larger clone, so this may be a sequencing read error. Other DNA sequences in this sample translate to the same CDR3.

Patients were all untreated before their thyroid surgery. What was sequenced was tumor tissue. The source is a female donor with papillary thyroid cancer or a benign thyroid nodule (not recorded which). Some clones in this sample may be carry-over from other donors' samples. V and J are TRBV11-1 and TRBJ1-1; D is undetermined. The CDR3 spells CASRLSGAPGTTEAFF. The CDR3 region has the DNA TGTGCCAGCAGACTGAGCGGTGCCCCAGGTACAACTGAAGCTTTCTTT.